The 11 T cell receptor beta chains below all came from one sample that was sequenced in a study of blood T cell repertoires in COVID-19. Profiling relied on immunoSEQ multiplex PCR, and the TCRdb table lists in-frame clones only, not all of them. The repertoire holds about 230,000 clones, with 75% to 90% as singletons. Sequenced sample: peripheral blood. The receptors derive from a woman between 65 and 79 years old with active or convalescent COVID-19.

In its sample, this clone was seen a few times. Other DNA sequences in this sample translate to the same CDR3. V and J are TRBV18 and TRBJ2-1, with 8 bases matching TRBD1. Germline V CDR1 and CDR2: KGHSH, LQKENI. CDR3 length equals 13 residues. Trimming removed 3 bases from V and 5 bases from J; junction bases left unmatched: 0. The CDR3 DNA reads as TGTGCCAGCTCACCGGGACAGGACAATGAGCAGTTCTTC. Its translation: CASSPGQDNEQFF. Based on the CDR3 plus reference TRBV18 and TRBJ2-1, the full variable domain is NAGVMQNPRHLVRRRGQEARLRCSPMKGHSHVYWYRQLPEEGLKFMVYLQKENIIDESGMPKERFSAEFPKEGPSILRIQQVVRGDSAAYFCASSPGQDNEQFFGPGTRLTVL.

The chain combines TRBV7-2 with TRBJ1-1; a weak D match, TRBD1 (6 bases). CDR3 length equals 13 residues. Between the trimmed V and J ends, which lost 4 bases and 0 bases, there was a span of 6 bases. Germline V CDR1 and CDR2: SGHTA, FQGNSA. In nucleotides, the CDR3 is TGTGCCAGCAGCTCAGGGGTGAACACTGAAGCTTTCTTT. Translating it yields CASSSGVNTEAFF.

The chain is built from TRBV7-9 and TRBJ2-7; 7 nucleotides match TRBD2. V was clipped by 5 bases and J by 6 bases; unmatched bases: 7. CDR1 is SEHNR and CDR2 is FQNEAQ in the germline V gene (reference sequence). This CDR3 has 13 residues. The CDR3 sequence: CASSPHGGSEQYF. In DNA form, the CDR3 reads TGTGCCAGCAGCCCTCACGGGGGGAGCGAGCAGTACTTC.

The rearrangement uses TRBV5-1 and TRBJ2-1; 11 bases are shared with TRBD2. CDR1 SGHRS and CDR2 YFSETQ come from the germline V gene. The CDR3 covers 15 residues. The junction had 6 bases not matched to a gene; V was cut back by 5 bases and J by 5 bases. CDR3 nucleotides: TGCGCCAGCAGACCGGGACTAGCGGCAAACAATGAGCAGTTCTTC. This encodes CASRPGLAANNEQFF.

The J gene is TRBJ2-3, the V gene TRBV29-1, with D perhaps matching TRBD2 (5 bases). This CDR3 comprises 12 residues. V dropped 4 bases and J dropped 8 bases, with 13 bases sitting between them. Germline assignment: CDR1 SQVTM and CDR2 ANQGSEA. CDR3 region: CSVGLLGGTQYF. The CDR3 DNA follows: TGCAGCGTTGGGTTACTAGGAGGTACGCAGTATTTT.

The chain employs TRBV11-2 and TRBJ1-6; 10 nucleotides agree with TRBD1. Germline trimming cut 1 base from V and 14 bases from J; bases unmatched to any gene: 8. The CDR3 contains 15 residues. Looked up from germline, CDR1 is SGHAT and CDR2 is FQNNGV. The CDR3 loop is CASSLASRDRGTLHF. CDR3 bases: TGTGCCAGCAGCTTAGCGTCCCGGGACAGGGGAACCCTCCACTTT.

This clone has only one observation. CDR3 nucleotide sequence: TGTGCCAGCTCACCCGGACTAGCGGGAGGGAACGAGCAGTACTTC. Its translation is CASSPGLAGGNEQYF. The chain uses TRBV18 and TRBJ2-7, with TRBD2 matching over 15 bases. V shed 3 bases and J 5 bases; nucleotides not matched to a gene: 2. This CDR3 comprises 15 residues. From germline, CDR1 is KGHSH and CDR2 LQKENI.

The CDR3, as DNA: TGTGCCAGCAGCTTAGGAGGGGGCGAGCAGTACTTC. It codes for CASSLGGGEQYF. The chain combines TRBV7-6 with TRBJ2-7; tentative D call: TRBD1 (6 bases). The CDR3 covers 12 residues. Germline V gives CDR1 SGHVS, CDR2 FNYEAQ. V lost 1 base, J lost 6 bases, and 7 bases lay in between.

The chain joins TRBV6-1 to TRBJ1-2, with no clear D. The CDR3 covers 13 residues. V was shortened by 3 bases and J by 7 bases, with 12 bases between the two germline ends. Looked up from germline, CDR1 is MNHNS and CDR2 is SASEGT. The CDR3 region is CASSEVEGGGYTF. CDR3 coding DNA: TGTGCCAGCAGTGAGGTAGAGGGCGGTGGCTACACCTTC.

The count of this clone is one. This chain joins TRBV28 and TRBJ2-5, with D possibly TRBD1 on 5 matching bases. This CDR3 contains 15 residues. Germline-derived CDR1 and CDR2 are MDHEN and SYDVKM. V dropped 7 bases and J dropped 5 bases, with 20 bases sitting between them. The CDR3 spells CASIPLKGARETQYF. Here the CDR3 DNA reads TGTGCCAGCATCCCGCTTAAAGGGGCGAGGGAGACCCAGTACTTC.

The chain uses TRBV7-8 and TRBJ2-4, with D tentatively TRBD1 (5 bases). The germline V gene encodes CDR1 SGHVS and CDR2 FQNEAQ. CDR3 length: 14 residues. V lost 5 bases and J 7 bases, leaving 15 bases between the germline ends. The CDR3 coding sequence is TGTGCCAGCAGCCTCGGGCAGGGTCTTAACATTCAGTACTTC. Protein product: CASSLGQGLNIQYF.